The source of this TCR beta chain is a study of breast tumors, draining lymph nodes, adjacent tissues. This clonotype was observed many times. The CDR3 has 14 amino acids. Trimming cost V 4 bases and J 0 bases, with 9 bases left between them. Germline V lookup: CDR1 SGDLS, CDR2 YYNGEE. Axillary draining lymph nodes of breast cancer patients supplied the node samples. TCRdb reprocessed the multiplex PCR reads with MiXCR, giving one entry per CDR3 protein. The sample lists 180,000 or so distinct CDR3 sequences; roughly 31% were seen once. Input material: axillary lymph node tissue. The gene calls are TRBV9 and TRBJ2-3; no reliable D call. The clonotype comes from a female donor with breast cancer. Some clones in this sample may be carry-over from other donors' samples. CDR3 in amino acids: CASSTTPSTDTQYF. CDR3 coding DNA: TGTGCCAGCAGCACCACCCCGAGCACAGATACGCAGTATTTT.